This T cell receptor beta chain was sequenced for a study of cytomegalovirus exposure and HLA in healthy donors. The CDR3 sequence is 12 residues long. Germline V gene data show CDR1 as SNHLY and CDR2 as FYNNEI. V dropped 8 bases and J dropped 5 bases, with 12 bases sitting between them. The donors gave bone marrow, and they were healthy. Despite likely unrecorded immune exposures, the donors were nominally healthy at the time of sampling. Primers: 60 Vbeta forward and 13 Jbeta reverse. Here immunoSEQ multiplex PCR was the method, and the copy in TCRdb shows in-frame clones only, minus some. The sample carries around 140,000 clones, about 80% recorded once.

The sequence was collected from a woman aged 40 to 49 in good health and CMV-seronegative. Sequenced: PBMCs. This sequence joins TRBV2 and TRBJ2-5, with D maybe TRBD1 (5 bases). Written as DNA, the CDR3 is TGTGCCAGCTCAGGGTTGGGGGAGACCCAGTACTTC. It yields the protein CASSGLGETQYF. The complete variable domain, with remaining parts taken from reference TRBV2 and TRBJ2-5, reads EPEVTQTPSHQVTQMGQEVILRCVPISNHLYFYWYRQILGQKVEFLVSFYNNEISEKSEIFDDQFSVERPDGSNFTLKIRSTKLEDSAMYFCASSGLGETQYFGPGTRLLVL.